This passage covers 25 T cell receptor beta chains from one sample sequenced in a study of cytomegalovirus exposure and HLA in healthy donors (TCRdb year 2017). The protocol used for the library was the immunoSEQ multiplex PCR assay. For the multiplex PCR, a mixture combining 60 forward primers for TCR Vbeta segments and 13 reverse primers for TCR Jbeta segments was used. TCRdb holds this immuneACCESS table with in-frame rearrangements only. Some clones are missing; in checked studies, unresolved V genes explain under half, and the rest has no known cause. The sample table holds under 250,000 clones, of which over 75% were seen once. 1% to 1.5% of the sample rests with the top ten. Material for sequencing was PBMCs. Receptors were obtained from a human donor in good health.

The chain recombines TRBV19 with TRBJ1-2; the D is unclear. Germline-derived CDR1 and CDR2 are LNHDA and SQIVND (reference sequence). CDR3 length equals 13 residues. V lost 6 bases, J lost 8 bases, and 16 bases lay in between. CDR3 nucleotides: TGTGCCAGTAGCTCACCAGGCAGTGAAGGCTACACCTTC. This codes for CASSSPGSEGYTF.

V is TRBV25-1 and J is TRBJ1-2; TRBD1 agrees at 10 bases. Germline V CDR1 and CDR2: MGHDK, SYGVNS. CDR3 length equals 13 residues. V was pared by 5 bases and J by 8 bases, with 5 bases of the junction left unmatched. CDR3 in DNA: TGTGCCAGCAGTATGACAGGGGGCGTGGGCTACACCTTC. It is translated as CASSMTGGVGYTF.

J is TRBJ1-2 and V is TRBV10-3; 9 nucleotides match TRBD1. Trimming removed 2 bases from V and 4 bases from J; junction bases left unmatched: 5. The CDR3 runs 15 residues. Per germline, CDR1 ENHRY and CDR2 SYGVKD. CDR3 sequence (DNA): TGTGCCATCAGTGAGCGACAGGGGGGAGTCTATGGCTACACCTTC. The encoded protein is CAISERQGGVYGYTF.

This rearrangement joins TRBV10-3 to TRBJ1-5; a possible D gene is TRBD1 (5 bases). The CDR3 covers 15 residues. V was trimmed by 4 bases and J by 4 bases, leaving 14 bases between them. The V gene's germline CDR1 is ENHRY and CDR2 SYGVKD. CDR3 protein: CAISVGTGENQPQHF. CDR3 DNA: TGTGCCATCAGTGTCGGGACGGGGGAAAATCAGCCCCAGCATTTT.

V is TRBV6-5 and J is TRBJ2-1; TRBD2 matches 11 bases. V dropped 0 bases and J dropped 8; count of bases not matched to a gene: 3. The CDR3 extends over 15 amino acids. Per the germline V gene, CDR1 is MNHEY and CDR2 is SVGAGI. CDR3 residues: CASSYSSGRAYEQFF. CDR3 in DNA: TGTGCCAGCAGTTACTCTAGCGGGAGGGCTTATGAGCAGTTCTTC.

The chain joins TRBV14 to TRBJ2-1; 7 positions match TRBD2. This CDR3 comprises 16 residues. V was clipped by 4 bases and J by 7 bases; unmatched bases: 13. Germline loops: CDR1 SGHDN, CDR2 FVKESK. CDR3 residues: CASSPRGAGEVNEQFF. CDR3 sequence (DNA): TGTGCCAGCAGCCCCCGAGGGGCGGGAGAGGTTAATGAGCAGTTCTTC.

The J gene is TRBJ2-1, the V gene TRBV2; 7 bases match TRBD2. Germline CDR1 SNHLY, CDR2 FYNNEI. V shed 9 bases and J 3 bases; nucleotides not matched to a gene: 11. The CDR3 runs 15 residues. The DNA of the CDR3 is TGTGCCAGAGTCGTGTCGCGGGAGTACTACAATGAGCAGTTCTTC. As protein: CARVVSREYYNEQFF.

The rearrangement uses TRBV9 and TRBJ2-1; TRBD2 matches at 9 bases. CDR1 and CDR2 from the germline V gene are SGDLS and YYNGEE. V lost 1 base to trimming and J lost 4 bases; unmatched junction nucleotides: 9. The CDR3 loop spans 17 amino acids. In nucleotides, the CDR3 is TGTGCCAGCAGCGTATCCCCGACTAGCGGACCATACAATGAGCAGTTCTTC. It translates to CASSVSPTSGPYNEQFF.

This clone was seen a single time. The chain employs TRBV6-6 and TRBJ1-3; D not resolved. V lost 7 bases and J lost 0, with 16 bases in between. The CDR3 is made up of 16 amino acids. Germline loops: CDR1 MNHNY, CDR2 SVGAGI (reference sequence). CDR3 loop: CASNSRGRNSGNTIYF. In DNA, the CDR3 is TGTGCCAGCAATTCTCGAGGGAGGAACTCTGGAAACACCATATATTTT.

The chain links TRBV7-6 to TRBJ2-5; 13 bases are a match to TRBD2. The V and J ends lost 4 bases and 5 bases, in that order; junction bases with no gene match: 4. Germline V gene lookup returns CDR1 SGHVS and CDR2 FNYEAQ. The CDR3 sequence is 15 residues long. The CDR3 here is CASSSGLAGVETQYF. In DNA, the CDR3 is TGTGCCAGCAGCTCCGGACTAGCGGGAGTCGAGACCCAGTACTTC. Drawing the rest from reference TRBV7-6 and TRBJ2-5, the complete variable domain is GAGVSQSPRYKVTKRGQDVALRCDPISGHVSLYWYRQALGQGPEFLTYFNYEAQQDKSGLPNDRFSAERPEGSISTLTIQRTEQRDSAMYRCASSSGLAGVETQYFGPGTRLLVL.

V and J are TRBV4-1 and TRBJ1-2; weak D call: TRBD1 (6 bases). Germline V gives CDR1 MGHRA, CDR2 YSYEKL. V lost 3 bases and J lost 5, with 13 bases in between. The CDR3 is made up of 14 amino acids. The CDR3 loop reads CASSQAGQKYGYTF. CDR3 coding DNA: TGCGCCAGCAGCCAGGCCGGACAGAAGTATGGCTACACCTTC.

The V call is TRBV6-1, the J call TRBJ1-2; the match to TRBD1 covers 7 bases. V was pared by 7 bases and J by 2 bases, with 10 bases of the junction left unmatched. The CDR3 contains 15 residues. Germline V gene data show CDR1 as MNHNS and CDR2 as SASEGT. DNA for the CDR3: TGTGCCAGCACCGAAGGGGGCAGAATAAACTATGGCTACACCTTC. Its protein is CASTEGGRINYGYTF.

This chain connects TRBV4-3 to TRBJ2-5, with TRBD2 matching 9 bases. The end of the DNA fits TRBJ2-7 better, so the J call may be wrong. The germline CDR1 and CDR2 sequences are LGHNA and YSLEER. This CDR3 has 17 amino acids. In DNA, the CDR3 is TGCGCCAGCAGCCAAGGAACTAGCGGGCAACCCTTTTACGAGCAGTACTTC. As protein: CASSQGTSGQPFYEQYF.

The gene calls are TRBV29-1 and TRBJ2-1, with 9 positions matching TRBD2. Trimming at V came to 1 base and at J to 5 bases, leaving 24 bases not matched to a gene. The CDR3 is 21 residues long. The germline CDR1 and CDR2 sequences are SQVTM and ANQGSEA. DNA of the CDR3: TGCAGCGTTGAAGTTTTTGCCTGGCACCTTAGCGGGAGAAGCGGTCACAATGAGCAGTTCTTC. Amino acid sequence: CSVEVFAWHLSGRSGHNEQFF.

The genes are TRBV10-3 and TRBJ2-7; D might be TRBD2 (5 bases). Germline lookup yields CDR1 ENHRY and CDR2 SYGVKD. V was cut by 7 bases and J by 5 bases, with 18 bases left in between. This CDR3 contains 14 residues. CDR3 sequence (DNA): TGTGCCATCATGGCTGAGGGAAGAAACAACGAGCAGTACTTC. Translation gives CAIMAEGRNNEQYF.

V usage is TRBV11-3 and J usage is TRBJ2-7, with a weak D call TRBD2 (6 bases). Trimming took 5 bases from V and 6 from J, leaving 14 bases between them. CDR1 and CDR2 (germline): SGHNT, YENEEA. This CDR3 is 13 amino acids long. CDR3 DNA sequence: TGTGCCAGCAGCGCGGAGGGCGCCAGCGAGCAGTACTTC. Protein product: CASSAEGASEQYF.

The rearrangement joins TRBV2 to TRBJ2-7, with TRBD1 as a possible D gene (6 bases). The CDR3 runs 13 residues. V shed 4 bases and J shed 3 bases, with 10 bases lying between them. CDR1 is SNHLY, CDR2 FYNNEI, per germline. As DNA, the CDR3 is TGTGCCAGCAGTGGGGACACCTACTACGAGCAGTACTTC. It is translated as CASSGDTYYEQYF.

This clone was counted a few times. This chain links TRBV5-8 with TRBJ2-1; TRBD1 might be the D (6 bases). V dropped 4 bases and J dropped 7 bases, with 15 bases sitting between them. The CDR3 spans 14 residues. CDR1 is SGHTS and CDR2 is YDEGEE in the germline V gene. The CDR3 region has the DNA TGTGCCAGCAGCCACTGGGCAGGGGCTAATGAGCAGTTCTTC. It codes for CASSHWAGANEQFF.

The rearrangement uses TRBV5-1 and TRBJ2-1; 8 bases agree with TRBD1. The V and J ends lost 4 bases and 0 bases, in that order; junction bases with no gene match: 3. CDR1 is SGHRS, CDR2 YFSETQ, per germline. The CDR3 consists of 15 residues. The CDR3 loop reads CASSDTGGSYNEQFF. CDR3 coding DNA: TGCGCCAGCAGCGACACAGGGGGCTCCTACAATGAGCAGTTCTTC. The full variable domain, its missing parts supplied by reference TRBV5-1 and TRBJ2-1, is KAGVTQTPRYLIKTRGQQVTLSCSPISGHRSVSWYQQTPGQGLQFLFEYFSETQRNKGNFPGRFSGRQFSNSRSEMNVSTLELGDSALYLCASSDTGGSYNEQFFGPGTRLTVL.

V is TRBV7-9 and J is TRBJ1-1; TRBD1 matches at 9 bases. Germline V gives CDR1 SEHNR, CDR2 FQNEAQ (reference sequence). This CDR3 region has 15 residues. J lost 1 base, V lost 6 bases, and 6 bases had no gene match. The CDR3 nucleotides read TGTGCCAGCAGTTCAAAGGGACAGGGGAACACTGAAGCTTTCTTT. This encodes CASSSKGQGNTEAFF.

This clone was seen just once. For the CDR3, the DNA is TGTGCCAGTAGTATTGGCGGCGGGAGTCAGGACTTTTACGAGCAGTACTTC. This codes for CASSIGGGSQDFYEQYF. The chain uses TRBV19 and TRBJ2-7; 7 bases align to TRBD2. The CDR3 runs 17 residues. The germline V gene has CDR1 LNHDA and CDR2 SQIVND (reference sequence). The V segment lost 3 bases and the J segment 4 bases; nucleotides outside the gene matches: 15. Full variable domain (missing parts from reference TRBV19 and TRBJ2-7): DGGITQSPKYLFRKEGQNVTLSCEQNLNHDAMYWYRQDPGQGLRLIYYSQIVNDFQKGDIAEGYSVSREKKESFPLTVTSAQKNPTAFYLCASSIGGGSQDFYEQYFGPGTRLTVT.

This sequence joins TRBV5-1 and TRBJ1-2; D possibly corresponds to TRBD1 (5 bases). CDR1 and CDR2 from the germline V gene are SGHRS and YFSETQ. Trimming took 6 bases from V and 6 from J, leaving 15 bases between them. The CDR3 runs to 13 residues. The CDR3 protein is CASTLTGRDGYTF. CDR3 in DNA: TGCGCCAGCACATTAACAGGAAGGGATGGCTACACCTTC.

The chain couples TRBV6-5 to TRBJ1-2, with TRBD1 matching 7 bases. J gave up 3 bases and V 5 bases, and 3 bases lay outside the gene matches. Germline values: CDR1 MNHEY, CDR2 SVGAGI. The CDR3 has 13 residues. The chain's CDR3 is CASSKTGYYGYTF. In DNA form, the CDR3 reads TGTGCCAGCAGTAAGACAGGGTACTATGGCTACACCTTC.

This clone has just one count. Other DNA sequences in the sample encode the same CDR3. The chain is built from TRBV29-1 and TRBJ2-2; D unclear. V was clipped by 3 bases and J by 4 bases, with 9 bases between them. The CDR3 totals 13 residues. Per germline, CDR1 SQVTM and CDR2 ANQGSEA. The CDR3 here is CSVDRGGTGELFF. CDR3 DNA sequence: TGCAGCGTTGATAGAGGTGGCACCGGGGAGCTGTTTTTT.

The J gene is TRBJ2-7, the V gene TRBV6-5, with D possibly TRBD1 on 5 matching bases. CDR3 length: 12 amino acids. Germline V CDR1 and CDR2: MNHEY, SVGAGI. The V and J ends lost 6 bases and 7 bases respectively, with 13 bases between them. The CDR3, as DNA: TGTGCCAGCAGCCCCAGGGTGGGAGAGCAGTACTTC. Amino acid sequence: CASSPRVGEQYF.